This T cell receptor (beta chain) was retrieved from a study of T cells in Graves' hyperthyroidism and ophthalmopathy. Using RNA transcripts as the source, TCR beta CDR3 regions were amplified. With the HTBI primer set, the TCR CDR3 went through a first round of RT-PCR. TCRdb analysed the multiplex PCR reads with MiXCR anew, one entry per CDR3 protein. The sample carries fewer than 900,000 distinct CDR3 sequences, 18% recorded once. General study results and limits: Also found in blood were most expanded thyroid clonotypes above 0.001.

This clonotype was found a few times. Antigen specificity is unknown. The junction had 1 base not matched to a gene; V was cut back by 5 bases and J by 6 bases. This CDR3 has 13 residues. In germline, CDR1 is MNHNS, CDR2 SASEGT. The sample comprised blood. The chain joins TRBV6-1 to TRBJ2-1; 10 bases map to TRBD2. The receptor comes from a woman between 45 and 60 years old with Graves' hyperthyroidism that later progressed to Graves' ophthalmopathy. The chain's CDR3 is CASSSGGANEQFF. CDR3 bases: TGTGCCAGCAGTAGCGGGGGGGCCAATGAGCAGTTCTTC.